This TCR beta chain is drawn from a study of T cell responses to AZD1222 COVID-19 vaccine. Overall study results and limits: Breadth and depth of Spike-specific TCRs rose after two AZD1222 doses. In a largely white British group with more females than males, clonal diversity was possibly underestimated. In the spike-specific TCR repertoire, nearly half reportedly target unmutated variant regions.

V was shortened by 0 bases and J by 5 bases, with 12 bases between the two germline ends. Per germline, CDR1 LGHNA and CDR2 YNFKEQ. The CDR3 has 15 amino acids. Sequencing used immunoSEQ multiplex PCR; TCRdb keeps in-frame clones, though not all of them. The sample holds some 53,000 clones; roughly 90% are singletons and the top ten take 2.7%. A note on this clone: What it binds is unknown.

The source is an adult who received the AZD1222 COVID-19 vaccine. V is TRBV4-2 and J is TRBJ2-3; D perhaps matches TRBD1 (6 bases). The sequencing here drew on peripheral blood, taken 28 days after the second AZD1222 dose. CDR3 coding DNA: TGTGCCAGCAGCCAAGAAGAGGGCAGGGGAGATACGCAGTATTTT. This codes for CASSQEEGRGDTQYF.